One sample yielded the 17 T cell receptor beta chains listed below, sequenced in a study of T cell responses to AZD1222 COVID-19 vaccine. Assay: immunoSEQ multiplex PCR; the TCRdb copy retains only in-frame clones and omits some. The sample includes tens of thousands of clones, about nine tenths seen only once; the top ten take approximately 11%. Sequenced here: peripheral blood, sampled 28 days after the second dose of the MenACWY control vaccine. These receptor sequences come from an adult who received the MenACWY meningococcal vaccine as a control.

This clone was counted a single time. This chain uses TRBV30 with TRBJ2-7; 7 bases are shared with TRBD1. Germline CDR1 is GTSNPN and CDR2 is SVGIG (reference sequence). CDR3 size: 13 residues. With 2 bases clipped from V and 3 bases from J, the junction kept 4 bases outside the gene matches. In DNA form, the CDR3 reads TGTGCCTGGAGTCGAGGGGACAGCTACGAGCAGTACTTC. Its protein is CAWSRGDSYEQYF. The full variable domain, its missing parts supplied by reference TRBV30 and TRBJ2-7, is SQTIHQWPATLVQPVGSPLSLECTVEGTSNPNLYWYRQAAGRGLQLLFYSVGIGQISSEVPQNLSASRPQDRQFILSSKKLLLSDSGFYLCAWSRGDSYEQYFGPGTRLTVT.

The rearrangement links TRBV5-4 to TRBJ2-3; the D gene is possibly TRBD2 (6 bases). The CDR3 spans 14 residues. The germline V gene has CDR1 SGHNT and CDR2 YYREEE (reference sequence). Trimming removed 7 bases at V and 2 bases at J, with 14 bases between. The CDR3: CASANGGHTDTQYF. In DNA, the CDR3 is TGTGCCAGCGCCAACGGGGGTCACACAGATACGCAGTATTTT.

The table lists this clone with a few counts. The chain carries TRBV29-1 and TRBJ1-1; D is uncertain. The CDR3 length is 11 residues. The germline V and J ends were trimmed by 5 bases and 1 base, with 5 bases remaining between them. Germline assignment: CDR1 SQVTM and CDR2 ANQGSEA. The DNA for the CDR3 is TGCAGCGTTCTGGAGAACACTGAAGCTTTCTTT. It translates to CSVLENTEAFF.

The rearrangement links TRBV19 to TRBJ1-5; D is ambiguous. Germline V CDR1 and CDR2: LNHDA, SQIVND (reference sequence). CDR3 size: 14 residues. V was cut by 10 bases and J by 3 bases, with 16 bases left in between. In DNA, the CDR3 is TGTGCCACCAAAGTTGCAGGAGTCAATCAGCCCCAGCATTTT. This codes for CATKVAGVNQPQHF.

The chain is built from TRBV5-8 and TRBJ2-5, with D unresolved. Per the germline V gene, CDR1 is SGHTS and CDR2 is YDEGEE. Trimming pared 0 bases from V and 9 bases from J, leaving 9 bases between. The CDR3 length is 12 residues. CDR3 in amino acids: CASSLGARPQYF. Here the CDR3 DNA reads TGTGCCAGCAGCTTGGGGGCGAGACCCCAGTACTTC.

The gene calls are TRBV7-9 and TRBJ1-1; D is perhaps TRBD1 (5 bases). The V and J ends lost 1 base and 6 bases respectively, with 12 bases between them. Germline V CDR1 and CDR2: SEHNR, FQNEAQ (reference sequence). There are 14 residues in the CDR3. This chain's CDR3 is CASSLGGANAEAFF. As DNA, the CDR3 is TGTGCCAGCAGCTTAGGGGGCGCAAACGCTGAAGCTTTCTTT.

The CDR3: CASSPSAGASRSPLHF. As DNA, the CDR3 is TGCGCCAGCAGCCCCTCGGCGGGGGCGTCAAGATCACCCCTCCACTTT. This chain links TRBV5-1 with TRBJ1-6; TRBD1 might be the D (6 bases). Germline CDR1 reads SGHRS; CDR2 reads YFSETQ. V lost 4 bases and J 10 bases, leaving 21 bases between the germline ends. This CDR3 contains 16 residues.

This sequence joins TRBV5-6 and TRBJ1-1; D not certain. This CDR3 is 15 amino acids long. Per the germline V gene, CDR1 is SGHDT and CDR2 is YYEEEE. The V end was cut by 0 bases, the J end by 1 base, with 10 bases between. The CDR3 loop is CASSLEGRWNTEAFF. The CDR3 bases are TGTGCCAGCAGCTTGGAGGGCAGATGGAACACTGAAGCTTTCTTT.

The chain combines TRBV6-5 with TRBJ2-4, with 9 bases identical to TRBD2. The germline CDR1 and CDR2 sequences are MNHEY and SVGAGI. The CDR3 totals 13 residues. J was trimmed by 10 bases and V by 6 bases; bases with no gene match: 7. CDR3 nucleotides: TGTGCCAGCAGACCCCGGACTAGCGCGATTCAGTACTTC. This encodes CASRPRTSAIQYF.

The V gene is TRBV3-1 (or the pseudogene TRBV3-2), the J gene TRBJ1-6; D might be TRBD1 (6 bases). V lost 1 base and J lost 6, with 10 bases in between. The CDR3 covers 15 residues. CDR1 and CDR2 (germline): LGHDT, YNNKEL (reference sequence). The CDR3 sequence: CASSQGGGFNSPLHF. The CDR3 nucleotides read TGTGCCAGCAGCCAAGGAGGGGGTTTTAATTCACCCCTCCACTTT.

The chain employs TRBV7-2 and TRBJ1-5; no reliable D call. V was pared by 2 bases and J by 1 base, with 9 bases between. CDR3 size: 15 residues. Germline loops: CDR1 SGHTA, CDR2 FQGNSA. CDR3 nucleotides: TGTGCCAGCAGCTTATGGACGGCAAGCAATCAGCCCCAGCATTTT. Translation gives CASSLWTASNQPQHF.

The chain recombines TRBV4-2 with TRBJ1-5; weak D call: TRBD1 (6 bases). Germline CDR1 and CDR2: LGHNA and YNFKEQ. The V end lost 3 bases, the J end lost 4 bases, and 13 bases lay between the germline ends. This CDR3 comprises 15 residues. For the CDR3, the DNA is TGTGCCAGCAGCCAGCAGACAGGAAAGAATCAGCCCCAGCATTTT. It translates to CASSQQTGKNQPQHF.

J is TRBJ2-2 and V is TRBV9; 7 bases line up with TRBD2. Germline values: CDR1 SGDLS, CDR2 YYNGEE. V was clipped by 4 bases and J by 6 bases; unmatched bases: 9. The CDR3 runs 15 residues. CDR3 sequence reads: CASSSQAGLAGELFF. CDR3 coding DNA: TGTGCCAGCAGCTCCCAAGCGGGGTTAGCCGGGGAGCTGTTTTTT.

This chain links TRBV4-1 with TRBJ1-5; no definite D call. This CDR3 comprises 15 residues. Germline CDR1 reads MGHRA; CDR2 reads YSYEKL. V was trimmed by 0 bases and J by 2 bases, leaving 8 bases between them. DNA of the CDR3: TGCGCCAGCAGCCAAGACGGTACAGGCAATCAGCCCCAGCATTTT. Protein product: CASSQDGTGNQPQHF.

This sequence joins TRBV11-1 and TRBJ1-1; D is unresolved. Trimming removed 2 bases from V and 5 bases from J, with 6 bases in between. CDR1 and CDR2 from the germline V gene are SGHAT and FQDESV (reference sequence). There are 12 residues in the CDR3. CDR3 DNA: TGTGCCAGCAGCTTAAAGGGTACTGAAGCTTTCTTT. It specifies CASSLKGTEAFF.

The chain has TRBV15 and TRBJ1-2; D is perhaps TRBD1 (5 bases). Germline V lookup: CDR1 LNHNV, CDR2 YYDKDF (reference sequence). Trimming shortened V by 0 bases and J by 1 base, and 15 bases separated the two germline ends. This CDR3 has 17 residues. This CDR3 reads CATSRDRAGAVNYGYTF. In DNA, the CDR3 is TGTGCCACCAGCAGAGATAGGGCCGGGGCTGTTAACTATGGCTACACCTTC.

V usage is TRBV7-6 and J usage is TRBJ2-1, with 10 bases fitting TRBD2. Looked up from germline, CDR1 is SGHVS and CDR2 is FNYEAQ. This CDR3 region has 19 residues. The V segment lost 3 bases and the J segment 8 bases; nucleotides outside the gene matches: 19. The CDR3 reads CASSLPAGSGGAFAHEQFF. CDR3 DNA: TGTGCCAGCAGCTTGCCCGCGGGCAGCGGGGGGGCCTTCGCCCATGAGCAGTTCTTC.